This T cell receptor (beta chain) was recorded in a study of OX40 agonist ivuxolimab in advanced cancers. Study in general: An agonistic anti-OX40 (CD134) antibody, ivuxolimab, was used to treat the patients.

Generated by immunoSEQ multiplex PCR, the TCRdb table keeps only in-frame clones and is missing some. Altogether roughly 90,000 clones are present, around 83% being singletons, with the ten largest covering about 0.2%. The germline gives CDR1 SGHRS, CDR2 YFSETQ. This CDR3 is 16 amino acids long. Losses at the gene ends were 0 bases for V and 4 bases for J; bases not matched to a gene: 8. This clonotype was sampled from an adult with an advanced solid tumor such as melanoma, head and neck, liver or kidney cancer. V is TRBV5-1 and J is TRBJ1-1; 8 nucleotides align to TRBD1. This sample comprised CD4+ or CD8+ T cells sorted from blood, obtained in a trial of the OX40 agonist ivuxolimab. The CDR3 DNA follows: TGCGCCAGCAGCTTGGGGGGCCTCAGGGGGCCCACTGAAGCTTTCTTT. Its translation is CASSLGGLRGPTEAFF.